The 15 T cell receptor beta chains listed next were all sequenced from one sample in a study of naive CD8 T cells in extremely preterm neonates. Profiling relied on immunoSEQ multiplex PCR, and the TCRdb table lists in-frame clones only, not all of them. The data contain approximately 5,000 clones, around 97% of them singletons. Sample: naive CD8+ T cells from blood. Receptors were obtained from a human donor in good health.

The chain recombines TRBV2 with TRBJ1-3, with D hard to call. The CDR3 is 14 amino acids. The germline gives CDR1 SNHLY, CDR2 FYNNEI. Trimming shortened V by 4 bases and J by 2 bases, and 9 bases separated the two germline ends. CDR3 bases: TGTGCCAGCAGTGGCCGGGTAGCTGGAAACACCATATATTTT. As protein: CASSGRVAGNTIYF.

This clone was recorded only once. At the DNA level, this CDR3 is encoded by other sequences in the same sample as well. This sequence joins TRBV4-2 and TRBJ2-7; 8 nucleotides match TRBD2. Germline CDR1 LGHNA, CDR2 YNFKEQ. CDR3 size: 17 residues. The junction had 8 bases not matched to a gene; V was cut back by 1 base and J by 0 bases. The CDR3, as DNA: TGTGCCAGCAGCCAAGGGTCCTCGGGAGGGCACTCCTACGAGCAGTACTTC. Its protein is CASSQGSSGGHSYEQYF.

The V call is TRBV4-1, the J call TRBJ2-1; TRBD2 matches at 7 bases. V trimming: 0 bases; J trimming: 4 bases; junction bases outside the gene matches: 6. The CDR3 has 16 residues. Germline values: CDR1 MGHRA, CDR2 YSYEKL. The CDR3 sequence: CASSQETRGLYNEQFF. The CDR3 nucleotides read TGCGCCAGCAGCCAAGAGACGCGGGGGTTATACAATGAGCAGTTCTTC.

The chain joins TRBV27 to TRBJ2-6; possible D gene TRBD1, 6 bases. The V gene lost 7 bases and the J gene lost 0 bases, with 16 bases spanning the gap. CDR3 length: 17 residues. Germline V lookup: CDR1 MNHEY, CDR2 SMNVEV (reference sequence). In nucleotides, the CDR3 is TGTGCCAGCACAACAGGGTTTGCTAACTCTGGGGCCAACGTCCTGACTTTC. Its protein product is CASTTGFANSGANVLTF. The entire variable domain, with the rest obtained from reference TRBV27 and TRBJ2-6, is as follows: EAQVTQNPRYLITVTGKKLTVTCSQNMNHEYMSWYRQDPGLGLRQIYYSMNVEVTDKGDVPEGYKVSRKEKRNFPLILESPSPNQTSLYFCASTTGFANSGANVLTFGAGSRLTVL.

In DNA form, the CDR3 reads TGCAGCGTTGAAGATACAGGGTCGTCCTACGAGCAGTACTTC. Amino acid sequence: CSVEDTGSSYEQYF. The J gene is TRBJ2-7, the V gene TRBV29-1, with D possibly being TRBD1 (6 bases). Looked up from germline, CDR1 is SQVTM and CDR2 is ANQGSEA. The V gene lost 0 bases and the J gene lost 1 base, with 10 bases spanning the gap. The CDR3 is made up of 14 amino acids.

The chain links TRBV6-6 to TRBJ2-7; TRBD2 matches at 7 bases. CDR3 length: 14 amino acids. Germline V gene sequence: CDR1 MNHNY, CDR2 SVGAGI (reference sequence). The J segment lost 6 bases and the V segment lost 7 bases, leaving 12 bases of the junction unmatched. CDR3 nucleotides: TGTGCCAGCACGCAGGAAAGGGAGGGCTTCGAGCAGTACGTC. Translating gives CASTQEREGFEQYV.

The chain uses TRBV2 and TRBJ2-7, with a possible D match to TRBD1 (6 bases). CDR3 length equals 11 residues. The germline CDR1 and CDR2 sequences are SNHLY and FYNNEI. Trimming took off 1 base at V and 12 bases at J, with 10 bases between the two ends. CDR3 loop: CASSEDRVLYF. The CDR3 DNA reads TGTGCCAGCAGTGAAGACAGGGTCCTGTACTTC.

The V gene is TRBV7-2, the J gene TRBJ2-6; weak D call: TRBD1 (6 bases). The germline CDR1 and CDR2 sequences are SGHTA and FQGNSA. V lost 2 bases and J 0 bases, leaving 17 bases between the germline ends. The CDR3 length is 19 residues. CDR3 DNA sequence: TGTGCCAGCAGCTTACGCCTGCAGGGGCAAAGCTCTGGGGCCAACGTCCTGACTTTC. Its translation: CASSLRLQGQSSGANVLTF.

The rearrangement joins TRBV9 to TRBJ2-1; possibly TRBD2 for D (6 bases). CDR1 and CDR2 (germline): SGDLS, YYNGEE. V lost 4 bases, J lost 4 bases, and 9 bases lay in between. The CDR3 totals 13 residues. CDR3 in amino acids: CASSSGLYNEQFF. The CDR3 region has the DNA TGTGCCAGCAGCTCCGGACTATACAATGAGCAGTTCTTC.

This rearrangement joins TRBV4-1 to TRBJ1-1; maybe TRBD1 (6 bases). Deletions cut 2 bases from V and 1 base from J, with 11 bases between. The CDR3 runs 15 residues. Looked up from germline, CDR1 is MGHRA and CDR2 is YSYEKL. The CDR3 DNA reads TGCGCCAGCAGCCAATTCAGGACAGAGAACACTGAAGCTTTCTTT. This codes for CASSQFRTENTEAFF.

DNA for the CDR3: TGTGCCATCAGTGAGATTTTGAGTGGTAGCGGCCCAGAGACCCAGTACTTC. Residues: CAISEILSGSGPETQYF. The V gene is TRBV10-3, the J gene TRBJ2-5, with TRBD2 as a possible D gene (6 bases). V lost 2 bases and J 4 bases, leaving 20 bases between the germline ends. The CDR3 length is 17 residues. Germline V gene sequence: CDR1 ENHRY, CDR2 SYGVKD.

This chain uses TRBV30 with TRBJ2-1; 8 bases match TRBD2. The V segment lost 8 bases and the J segment 7 bases; nucleotides outside the gene matches: 10. The CDR3 runs to 13 residues. CDR1 and CDR2 (germline): GTSNPN, SVGIG (reference sequence). CDR3 region: CAGGAGVGNEQFF. The CDR3 DNA sequence: TGTGCCGGGGGAGCGGGAGTAGGGAATGAGCAGTTCTTC.

This rearrangement joins TRBV5-1 to TRBJ2-7; 7 bases agree with TRBD1. Germline V gives CDR1 SGHRS, CDR2 YFSETQ. V lost 0 bases and J lost 5; bases outside the gene matches: 2. The CDR3 contains 13 residues. The CDR3 coding sequence is TGCGCCAGCAGCTTGGGACAGGGTGACGAGCAGTACGTC. As protein: CASSLGQGDEQYV.

V usage is TRBV29-1 and J usage is TRBJ2-7; D possibly corresponds to TRBD2 (5 bases). This CDR3 region has 16 residues. The V gene's germline CDR1 is SQVTM and CDR2 ANQGSEA. The V gene lost 4 bases and the J gene lost 1 base, with 20 bases spanning the gap. CDR3 residues: CSVAPTPHGISYEQYF. The CDR3 DNA is TGCAGCGTTGCCCCCACCCCACACGGGATATCCTACGAGCAGTACTTC.

The V and J genes are TRBV7-2 and TRBJ2-7, with a possible D match to TRBD1 (6 bases). CDR1 is SGHTA and CDR2 is FQGNSA in the germline V gene. The length of the CDR3 is 14 residues. Trimming left V 3 bases short and J 2 bases short, with 11 bases between. In DNA form, the CDR3 reads TGTGCCAGCAGCTTCCCGGGACACACCTACGAGCAGTACTTC. It codes for CASSFPGHTYEQYF. The full variable domain, in which reference TRBV7-2 and TRBJ2-7 provide the parts outside the CDR3, is GAGVSQSPSNKVTEKGKDVELRCDPISGHTALYWYRQSLGQGLEFLIYFQGNSAPDKSGLPSDRFSAERTGGSVSTLTIQRTQQEDSAVYLCASSFPGHTYEQYFGPGTRLTVT.